This T cell receptor beta chain was found in a study of vaccination effects on CD4 cells after COVID-19. Of note for this clone: Antigen specificity is unknown.

Sequencing was preceded by expansion of antigen-specific CD4+ T cells with viral peptide pools in the ViraFEST assay. Researchers isolated CD4+ T cells once approximately eleven days of culture had elapsed. Participants got two doses of BNT162b2 or mRNA-1273 vaccine. In the vaccine recipients, nucleocapsid antibodies were negative and there was no prior SARS-CoV-2 infection. Approximately 2 million PBMC were seeded per well and grown in the presence of around 10 IU/ml IL-2 and 8.5 to 10 ug/ml peptides. The germline CDR1 and CDR2 sequences are SQVTM and ANQGSEA. CDR3 length: 18 amino acids. The V end lost 5 bases, the J end lost 0 bases, and 23 bases lay between the germline ends. Sequencing used immunoSEQ multiplex PCR; TCRdb keeps in-frame clones, though not all of them. The sample yields more than 20,000 clones, around four fifths seen once.

The sequencing here drew on CD4+ T cells from PBMCs cultured with SARS-CoV-2 spike peptides, taken after COVID-19 vaccination. This receptor was taken from a human donor who received a COVID-19 vaccine. The chain employs TRBV29-1 and TRBJ1-3, with D unclear. In DNA, the CDR3 is TGCAGCGTTCATGCGTCCATTGGTCTTGGAGGCTCTGGAAACACCATATATTTT. Its protein is CSVHASIGLGGSGNTIYF.